Listed below are T cell receptor beta chains from one sample, sequenced in a study of Graves' ophthalmopathy and Graves' hyperthyroidism. A single record per CDR3 protein comes from TCRdb applying MiXCR to the multiplex PCR reads. The sample shows over a million distinct CDR3 sequences, about 40% of them seen only once. Sequencing was performed on peripheral blood or thyroid tissue (not recorded which). These receptors were collected from an adult man with Graves' hyperthyroidism. The CDR3 runs from the conserved cysteine through the conserved F or W. D genes are given only for firm matches. The listing skips clone size in some rows; elsewhere it reads once, few, many or a size class.

TRBJ1-1 . TRBV12-3/TRBV12-4 TRBD1 CASKHRGEAFF TGTGCCAGCAAACACAGGGGGGAAGCTTTCTTT
TRBJ1-2 . TRBV29-1 TRBD1 CSVHLGTGGYTF TGCAGCGTTCACCTTGGGACAGGGGGCTACACCTTC
TRBJ1-6 many TRBV9 . CASSVDSYNSPLHF TGTGCCAGCAGCGTAGATTCCTATAATTCACCCCTCCACTTT
TRBJ1-1 . TRBV20-1 TRBD1 CSAIEVGGNTEAFF TGCAGTGCTATAGAAGTAGGGGGCAACACTGAAGCTTTCTTT
TRBJ1-3 many TRBV29-1 TRBD1 CSVEKGAAGNTIYF TGCAGCGTTGAAAAGGGGGCGGCTGGAAACACCATATATTTT
TRBJ2-7 many TRBV7-9 TRBD2 CASSGGGGSYEQYF TGTGCCAGCAGCGGAGGCGGGGGCTCCTACGAGCAGTACTTC
TRBJ2-1 few TRBV15 TRBD1 CATSRAGDRWFNEQFF TGTGCCACCAGCAGAGCCGGGGACAGGTGGTTCAATGAGCAGTTCTTC
TRBJ2-7 . TRBV7-2 TRBD1 CASSIDRGLYEQYF TGTGCCAGCAGCATCGACAGGGGACTCTACGAGCAGTACTTC
TRBJ1-2 . TRBV12-3/TRBV12-4 . CASSITEGYGYTF TGTGCCAGCAGTATCACCGAGGGGTATGGCTACACCTTC
TRBJ2-2 . TRBV10-3 TRBD2 CAISLGPGGGELFF TGTGCCATCAGCCTTGGGCCGGGGGGCGGGGAGCTGTTTTTT
TRBJ2-7 many TRBV29-1 . CSVTTVSSYEQYF TGCAGCGTTACGACGGTTAGCTCCTACGAGCAGTACTTC
TRBJ2-5 many TRBV24-1 TRBD2 CATSGISSGSSQTQYF TGTGCCACCAGTGGAATTTCTAGCGGGAGTTCTCAGACCCAGTACTTC
TRBJ2-7 . TRBV4-3 TRBD1 CASSPWEWDSYEQYF TGCGCCAGCAGCCCGTGGGAGTGGGACAGTTACGAGCAGTACTTC
TRBJ1-1 many TRBV5-1 . CASSFRDKNTEAFF TGCGCCAGCAGCTTCCGGGACAAAAACACTGAAGCTTTCTTT
TRBJ2-5 . TRBV6-4 . CASRPDKPAETQYF TGTGCCAGCAGACCCGACAAACCGGCAGAGACCCAGTACTTC
TRBJ1-3 . TRBV15 . CATSRDGYGYTIYF TGTGCCACCAGCAGAGACGGGTATGGCTACACCATATATTTT
TRBJ1-4 once TRBV10-2 . CASSERQTTNEKLFF TGCGCCAGCAGTGAGAGACAGACAACTAATGAAAAACTGTTTTTT
TRBJ1-6 many TRBV7-2 . CATCLWSSYNSPLHF TGTGCCACCTGCCTGTGGAGCTCCTATAATTCACCCCTCCACTTT
TRBJ1-6 many TRBV29-1 TRBD1 CSVGDREGSPLHF TGCAGCGTTGGAGACAGGGAGGGTTCACCCCTCCACTTT
TRBJ2-7 many TRBV7-2 TRBD1 CASSSQQGMSYEQYF TGTGCCAGCAGCTCCCAACAGGGGATGTCCTACGAGCAGTACTTC
TRBJ1-2 many TRBV12-3/TRBV12-4 . CASNHRRLGGYTF TGTGCCAGCAACCATCGGAGGTTAGGGGGCTACACCTTC
TRBJ2-7 . TRBV7-9 TRBD2 CASSPGTSGGDEQYF TGTGCCAGCAGCCCGGGGACTAGCGGAGGCGACGAGCAGTACTTC
TRBJ2-7 . TRBV7-8 TRBD1 CASRGGQGNEQYF TGTGCCAGCAGGGGGGGACAGGGCAACGAGCAGTACTTC
TRBJ1-5 . TRBV15 TRBD1 CATSRAGTGRGVGNQPQHF TGTGCCACCAGCAGAGCCGGGACAGGACGGGGTGTGGGAAATCAGCCCCAGCATTTT
TRBJ2-5 . TRBV20-1 TRBD2 CSASDGTSGSKGTQYF TGCAGTGCTAGTGATGGGACTAGCGGGAGTAAGGGGACCCAGTACTTC
TRBJ1-1 . TRBV28 . CASSLQMTGRTEAFF TGTGCCAGCAGTTTACAAATGACGGGGCGCACTGAAGCTTTCTTT
TRBJ2-5 many TRBV25-1 . CASSESRALQETQYF TGTGCCAGCAGTGAATCACGGGCACTGCAAGAGACCCAGTACTTC
TRBJ2-7 few TRBV6-5 . CASGRGQVAYEQYF TGTGCCAGCGGCCGGGGGCAGGTCGCCTACGAGCAGTACTTC
TRBJ1-1 . TRBV7-2 TRBD1 CASSQGVRGNTEAFF TGTGCCAGCAGCCAGGGGGTTAGAGGAAACACTGAAGCTTTCTTT
TRBJ2-7 . TRBV5-1 . CASSGQTGPGEQYF TGCGCCAGCTCGGGACAAACCGGGCCCGGAGAGCAGTACTTC
TRBJ1-1 many TRBV20-1 TRBD1 CSATDRAEDTEAFF TGCAGTGCTACGGACAGGGCGGAAGACACTGAAGCTTTCTTT
TRBJ1-6 few TRBV5-5 TRBD1 CASSSMRDSFTPLHF TGTGCCAGCAGTAGTATGCGGGACAGTTTTACACCCCTCCACTTT
TRBJ1-6 . TRBV5-1 . CASSQREANPDSPLHF TGCGCCAGCAGCCAGCGAGAGGCGAATCCCGATTCACCCCTCCACTTT
TRBJ1-1 many TRBV19 . CASSTVTGRLKAEAFF TGTGCCAGTAGTACAGTGACAGGACGGTTGAAGGCTGAAGCTTTCTTT
TRBJ1-3 . TRBV19 . CASSVGLTLLGNTIYF TGTGCCAGTAGTGTGGGACTAACCTTGCTTGGAAACACCATATATTTT
TRBJ2-7 . TRBV7-3 TRBD1 CASSTGGFYEQYF TGTGCCAGCAGTACAGGGGGGTTCTACGAGCAGTACTTC
TRBJ1-3 . TRBV12-3/TRBV12-4 TRBD1 CASRGQTGNTIYF TGTGCCAGCAGGGGACAGACTGGAAACACCATATATTTT
TRBJ2-7 many TRBV10-3 TRBD2 CAISERLAGVEYEQYF TGTGCCATCAGTGAGAGATTAGCGGGAGTAGAATACGAGCAGTACTTC
TRBJ2-7 few TRBV6-5 . CASTTARSYEQYF TGTGCCAGCACCACGGCCAGATCCTACGAGCAGTACTTC
TRBJ1-1 . TRBV28 TRBD1 CASSRGDRVNTEAFF TGTGCCAGCAGCCGGGGGGACAGAGTGAACACTGAAGCTTTCTTT
TRBJ1-1 . TRBV20-1 . CSDRTANTEAFF TGCAGTGACCGGACGGCGAACACTGAAGCTTTCTTT
TRBJ2-2 many TRBV7-3 TRBD1 CASSPTGRGSGELFF TGTGCCAGCAGCCCGACAGGGCGAGGGTCCGGGGAGCTGTTTTTT
TRBJ2-5 many TRBV20-1 TRBD1 CSASLDRVGKTQYF TGCAGTGCTAGTTTGGACAGGGTCGGAAAGACCCAGTACTTC
TRBJ2-7 many TRBV5-5 . CASSPPDVGSDEQYF TGTGCCAGCAGCCCCCCGGACGTAGGGTCCGACGAGCAGTACTTC
TRBJ2-7 . TRBV4-1 . CASSQGGGLPHF TGCGCCAGCAGTCAAGGGGGGGGACTGCCTCACTTC
TRBJ1-4 . TRBV6-1 . CASSVSLGAGEKLFF TGTGCCAGCAGTGTTTCGTTGGGGGCCGGTGAAAAACTGTTTTTT
TRBJ1-5 many TRBV7-9 TRBD1 CASSLAARQGVGGNQPQHF TGTGCCAGCAGCTTAGCGGCGAGACAGGGGGTTGGGGGCAATCAGCCCCAGCATTTT
TRBJ2-5 once TRBV19 TRBD1 CASRWTGKEQPQYF TGTGCCAGTAGATGGACAGGGAAGGAGCAGCCCCAGTACTTC
TRBJ2-7 few TRBV28 TRBD1 CASNRDSSIHEQYF TGTGCCAGCAATCGGGACAGCTCCATCCACGAGCAGTACTTC
TRBJ2-2 . TRBV9 . CASSETQGGELFF TGTGCCAGCAGCGAAACCCAAGGCGGGGAGCTGTTTTTT
TRBJ2-7 many TRBV29-1 . CSVEATATYEQYF TGCAGCGTTGAAGCGACCGCTACCTACGAGCAGTACTTC
TRBJ2-2 . TRBV30 . CAWSWGQSGELFF TGTGCCTGGAGCTGGGGGCAAAGCGGGGAGCTGTTTTTT
TRBJ2-5 . TRBV20-1 . CSEGDGEQYF TGCAGTGAAGGGGACGGGGAGCAGTACTTC
TRBJ1-1 many TRBV12-3/TRBV12-4 . CASSPTKGVTEAFF TGTGCCAGCAGTCCAACCAAGGGGGTCACTGAAGCTTTCTTT
TRBJ2-7 . TRBV14 . CASSRKPGEQYF TGTGCCAGCAGCCGTAAGCCGGGCGAGCAGTACTTC
TRBJ1-2 . TRBV5-1 . CASSPTDILSYGYTF TGCGCCAGCAGCCCCACCGACATACTCTCCTATGGCTACACCTTC
TRBJ1-2 . TRBV6-2/TRBV6-3 TRBD1 CASGRTGNFYGYTF TGTGCCAGCGGGAGGACAGGGAATTTCTATGGCTACACCTTC
TRBJ1-5 many TRBV20-1 . CSASKWEGNQPQHF TGCAGTGCTAGCAAGTGGGAAGGCAATCAGCCCCAGCATTTT